This T cell receptor beta chain was recovered during a study of blood T cells in healthy people across ages. This CDR3 contains 13 residues. Germline CDR1 is MRHNA and CDR2 is SNTAGT. V shed 4 bases and J shed 7 bases, with 13 bases lying between them. Alongside a J-beta primer mix, a sample-barcoded 5' primer served in a second PCR lasting roughly 6 to 11 cycles. TCRdb reprocessed the 5' RACE reads with MiXCR, giving one entry per CDR3 protein. The sample includes over a million distinct CDR3 sequences, 40% to 45% seen only once; the top ten take 18%. Sequencing was performed on blood. This chain uses TRBV6-4 with TRBJ1-2; D is perhaps TRBD1 (5 bases). This TCR derives from a woman in her sixties or seventies in good health. CDR3 loop: CASSATAGGGYTF. Written as DNA, the CDR3 is TGTGCCAGCAGTGCGACAGCAGGTGGTGGCTACACCTTC.